These T cell receptor beta chains were read from a single sample in a study of persistence of HIV-infected CD4 T cells. These receptors' targets are unknown. The data were produced by immunoSEQ multiplex PCR, yet TCRdb's version contains in-frame clones alone and is incomplete. Found here are 35,000 to 45,000 clones, about 88% of them singletons; the top ten hold approximately 0.45%. The sample in question was CD4+ T cells sorted from PBMCs after 18-hour stimulation, obtained from a patient who received antiretroviral therapy. These receptors came from an adult woman with HIV who was CMV-seropositive. Both conserved end residues are part of each CDR3. D genes are given only for firm matches. The size entry is marked missing in some rows and otherwise reads once, few, many or a size class.

CDR3 DNA: TGTGCCTGCCGGACAGGGCGAGACACTGAAGCTTTCTTT; CDR3 protein: CACRTGRDTEAFF; J gene: TRBJ1-1; clone size: .; D gene: TRBD1; V gene: TRBV30
CDR3 DNA: TGTGCCAGCAGCACCGGGGACAGCAAATTTGAAGCTTTCTTT; CDR3 protein: CASSTGDSKFEAFF; J gene: TRBJ1-1; clone size: .; D gene: TRBD1; V gene: TRBV7-2
CDR3 DNA: TGTGCCTGGGGAGGACAGGCCGGGAGATCACCCCTCCACTTT; CDR3 protein: CAWGGQAGRSPLHF; J gene: TRBJ1-6; clone size: .; D gene: TRBD1; V gene: TRBV30
CDR3 DNA: TGTGCCAGCAGTGAAGGGCAGGGTATACTTCGTCAGCCCCAGCATTTT; CDR3 protein: CASSEGQGILRQPQHF; J gene: TRBJ1-5; clone size: .; D gene: .; V gene: TRBV6-1
CDR3 DNA: TGCGCCAGCAGCTTTATAGCGGGGGCGTCTTACAATGAGCAGTTCTTC; CDR3 protein: CASSFIAGASYNEQFF; J gene: TRBJ2-1; clone size: once; D gene: TRBD2; V gene: TRBV5-1
CDR3 DNA: TGTGCCAGTAGTATAGCCCTGGACAGGGAGCTGGGCTACACCTTC; CDR3 protein: CASSIALDRELGYTF; J gene: TRBJ1-2; clone size: .; D gene: TRBD1; V gene: TRBV19
CDR3 DNA: TGTGCCAGCAGCTCAACGCCGGACTATAACTATGGCTACACCTTC; CDR3 protein: CASSSTPDYNYGYTF; J gene: TRBJ1-2; clone size: .; D gene: .; V gene: TRBV7-2
CDR3 DNA: TGCGCCAGCAGTGACTCAATACAGGGTAACACTGAAGCTTTCTTT; CDR3 protein: CASSDSIQGNTEAFF; J gene: TRBJ1-1; clone size: few; D gene: .; V gene: TRBV10-1
CDR3 DNA: TGTGCCAGCAGTGAAGCGGGGGGCCGAAGGGAGACCCAGTACTTC; CDR3 protein: CASSEAGGRRETQYF; J gene: TRBJ2-5; clone size: .; D gene: .; V gene: TRBV6-1
CDR3 DNA: TGTGCCAGCAGCCAAGATCTTCCGACAGTCTATAGCAATCAGCCCCAGCATTTT; CDR3 protein: CASSQDLPTVYSNQPQHF; J gene: TRBJ1-5; clone size: .; D gene: .; V gene: TRBV3-1/TRBV3-2
CDR3 DNA: TGCGCCAGCAGCTTTCGTACAGGGGCAGATACGCAGTATTTT; CDR3 protein: CASSFRTGADTQYF; J gene: TRBJ2-3; clone size: once; D gene: TRBD1; V gene: TRBV5-1
CDR3 DNA: TGTGCCAGCAGTGAATGGATAGGCCGCCAAGAGACCCAGTACTTC; CDR3 protein: CASSEWIGRQETQYF; J gene: TRBJ2-5; clone size: .; D gene: .; V gene: TRBV2
CDR3 DNA: TGCGCCAGCACCCAGGCGAGCACAGATACGCAGTATTTT; CDR3 protein: CASTQASTDTQYF; J gene: TRBJ2-3; clone size: .; D gene: .; V gene: TRBV5-1
CDR3 DNA: TGTGCCAGCAGCCAAGCGTCGGGGGGGGCGTTTGGCTACACCTTC; CDR3 protein: CASSQASGGAFGYTF; J gene: TRBJ1-2; clone size: .; D gene: .; V gene: TRBV3-1/TRBV3-2
CDR3 DNA: TGTGCCAGCAGCATAGGCTCAGGGGATGGCTACACCTTC; CDR3 protein: CASSIGSGDGYTF; J gene: TRBJ1-2; clone size: .; D gene: .; V gene: TRBV3-1/TRBV3-2
CDR3 DNA: TGTGCCAGCAGCCAAGCTGGCGCGGGGGTCAACAATGAGCAGTTCTTC; CDR3 protein: CASSQAGAGVNNEQFF; J gene: TRBJ2-1; clone size: .; D gene: TRBD2; V gene: TRBV7-3
CDR3 DNA: TGTGCCAGCAGTTGGGGCCCCAGCAATTCACCCCTCCACTTT; CDR3 protein: CASSWGPSNSPLHF; J gene: TRBJ1-6; clone size: .; D gene: .; V gene: TRBV6-6
CDR3 DNA: TGTGCCAGCAGCCAGAGTAGACAGGGGCCCGGGGAGCTGTTTTTT; CDR3 protein: CASSQSRQGPGELFF; J gene: TRBJ2-2; clone size: .; D gene: TRBD1; V gene: TRBV27
CDR3 DNA: TGCGCCAGCAGTGAGTCCGGGGCGCTGAACACTGAAGCTTTCTTT; CDR3 protein: CASSESGALNTEAFF; J gene: TRBJ1-1; clone size: .; D gene: .; V gene: TRBV10-1
CDR3 DNA: TGTGCCAGTAGTGTCCGATATAGCAATCAGCCCCAGCATTTT; CDR3 protein: CASSVRYSNQPQHF; J gene: TRBJ1-5; clone size: .; D gene: .; V gene: TRBV19
CDR3 DNA: TGTGCCAGCTCAGAAAATTCACCCCTCCACTTT; CDR3 protein: CASSENSPLHF; J gene: TRBJ1-6; clone size: .; D gene: .; V gene: TRBV18
CDR3 DNA: TGTGCCAGCAGCTTAGGGGGTGCCAAAGAGACCCAGTACTTC; CDR3 protein: CASSLGGAKETQYF; J gene: TRBJ2-5; clone size: .; D gene: .; V gene: TRBV11-3
CDR3 DNA: TGTGCCTGGGGGTCAGGGGCAGGATATGGCTACACCTTC; CDR3 protein: CAWGSGAGYGYTF; J gene: TRBJ1-2; clone size: .; D gene: .; V gene: TRBV30
CDR3 DNA: TGTGCCACCAGCAGAGATTCTCACAGACAAGAGACCCAGTACTTC; CDR3 protein: CATSRDSHRQETQYF; J gene: TRBJ2-5; clone size: once; D gene: .; V gene: TRBV15
CDR3 DNA: TGCGCCAGCAAGGTCAGGGAGGTGGGCGCCGGGGAGCTGTTTTTT; CDR3 protein: CASKVREVGAGELFF; J gene: TRBJ2-2; clone size: .; D gene: .; V gene: TRBV5-1
CDR3 DNA: TGTGCCAGCTCACAGGGACTAGCGTCAGATACGCAGTATTTT; CDR3 protein: CASSQGLASDTQYF; J gene: TRBJ2-3; clone size: .; D gene: TRBD2; V gene: TRBV18
CDR3 DNA: TGTGCCAGCTACTCTAGCGGGTACAACAATGAGCAGTTCTTC; CDR3 protein: CASYSSGYNNEQFF; J gene: TRBJ2-1; clone size: .; D gene: TRBD2; V gene: TRBV2
CDR3 DNA: TGTGCCAGTAGCCAAATTCAGGGAAGCAATCAGCCCCAGCATTTT; CDR3 protein: CASSQIQGSNQPQHF; J gene: TRBJ1-5; clone size: .; D gene: .; V gene: TRBV19
CDR3 DNA: TGTGCCACCAGCAACCCGGGAGGGGGTGAGCAGTTCTTC; CDR3 protein: CATSNPGGGEQFF; J gene: TRBJ2-1; clone size: .; D gene: TRBD2; V gene: TRBV24-1
CDR3 DNA: TGCGCCAGCAGTGAGGACGCCACCAAAAACATTCAGTACTTC; CDR3 protein: CASSEDATKNIQYF; J gene: TRBJ2-4; clone size: .; D gene: .; V gene: TRBV10-1
CDR3 DNA: TGTGCCTGGAGTACTTGGGGATTCAATCAGCCCCAGCATTTT; CDR3 protein: CAWSTWGFNQPQHF; J gene: TRBJ1-5; clone size: .; D gene: .; V gene: TRBV30
CDR3 DNA: TGTGCCAGCAGCACCAAACCCGAGACGGCCAATGAAAAACTGTTTTTT; CDR3 protein: CASSTKPETANEKLFF; J gene: TRBJ1-4; clone size: .; D gene: .; V gene: TRBV21-1
CDR3 DNA: TGTGCCAGCAGTTACTCGGAGGGTTTTCAGCCCCAGCATTTT; CDR3 protein: CASSYSEGFQPQHF; J gene: TRBJ1-5; clone size: few; D gene: .; V gene: TRBV6-2/TRBV6-3
CDR3 DNA: TGTGCCAGCAGCTTTAGGGGAAAGACCCAGTACTTC; CDR3 protein: CASSFRGKTQYF; J gene: TRBJ2-5; clone size: .; D gene: .; V gene: TRBV7-8
CDR3 DNA: TGTGCCATCACTTTAGACAGGGGGCCCGGAAACACCATATATTTT; CDR3 protein: CAITLDRGPGNTIYF; J gene: TRBJ1-3; clone size: .; D gene: TRBD1; V gene: TRBV10-3
CDR3 DNA: TGTGCCAGTAGTATAGTGGGCAGGGGGTCCTACAATGAGCAGTTCTTC; CDR3 protein: CASSIVGRGSYNEQFF; J gene: TRBJ2-1; clone size: .; D gene: TRBD1; V gene: TRBV19
CDR3 DNA: TGTGCCAGTCTCAGGGAGAACACTGAAGCTTTCTTT; CDR3 protein: CASLRENTEAFF; J gene: TRBJ1-1; clone size: .; D gene: .; V gene: TRBV19
CDR3 DNA: TGTGCCAGCAGCCGACGGTATAGCAATCAGCCCCAGCATTTT; CDR3 protein: CASSRRYSNQPQHF; J gene: TRBJ1-5; clone size: .; D gene: .; V gene: TRBV5-6
CDR3 DNA: TGTGCCAGCAGCCCATCCGCGACAGGGACGCAGCCCCAGCATTTT; CDR3 protein: CASSPSATGTQPQHF; J gene: TRBJ1-5; clone size: .; D gene: TRBD1; V gene: TRBV7-2